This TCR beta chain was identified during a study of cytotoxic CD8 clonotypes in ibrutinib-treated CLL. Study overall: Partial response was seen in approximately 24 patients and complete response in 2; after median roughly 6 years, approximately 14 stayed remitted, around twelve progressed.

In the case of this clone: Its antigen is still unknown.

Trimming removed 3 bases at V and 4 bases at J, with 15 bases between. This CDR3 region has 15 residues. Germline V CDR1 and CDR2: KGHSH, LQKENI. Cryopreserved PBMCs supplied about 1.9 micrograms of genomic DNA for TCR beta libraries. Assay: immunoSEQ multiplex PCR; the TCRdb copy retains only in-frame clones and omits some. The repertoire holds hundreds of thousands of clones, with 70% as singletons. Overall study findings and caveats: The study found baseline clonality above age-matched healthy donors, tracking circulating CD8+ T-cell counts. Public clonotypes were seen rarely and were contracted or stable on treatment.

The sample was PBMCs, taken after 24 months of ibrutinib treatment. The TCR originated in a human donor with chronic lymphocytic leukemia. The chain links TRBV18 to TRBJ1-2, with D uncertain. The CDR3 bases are TGTGCCAGCTCACCCCCTAGCCCCACCAGCTATGGCTACACCTTC. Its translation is CASSPPSPTSYGYTF.